The TCR beta chain described here comes from a study of cytomegalovirus exposure and HLA in healthy donors. Notes on this clone: Its antigen is unidentified.

The CDR3 consists of 12 residues. Per the germline V gene, CDR1 is MDHEN and CDR2 is SYDVKM. The V end was cut by 8 bases, the J end by 5 bases, with 10 bases between. Both 60 Vbeta primers and 13 Jbeta primers went into the PCR. Sequenced by immunoSEQ multiplex PCR; TCRdb stores in-frame clones only, minus some. The sample gives 90,000 to 150,000 clones, 70% to 85% of which show up once; approximately 5.5% is in the top ten. General observations from the study: V- and J-gene trimming in TCR beta was tied to a missense DCLRE1C variant by an analysis performed later. Only CMV serostatus was available as immune exposure information.

The origin of this receptor is a man younger than 35 in good health and CMV-seropositive. Sequencing input: PBMCs. This rearrangement joins TRBV28 to TRBJ1-5, with D perhaps matching TRBD1 (6 bases). CDR3 amino acids: CASGQYYQPQHF. CDR3 in DNA: TGTGCCAGCGGACAGTATTATCAGCCCCAGCATTTT.